The 21 T cell receptor beta chains in this list originate from one sample, sequenced in a study of cytomegalovirus exposure and HLA in healthy donors. PCR employed 60 Vbeta and 13 Jbeta primers. The method was immunoSEQ multiplex PCR; TCRdb's version includes in-frame clones alone and lacks a portion of them. This sample yields 150,000 or so clones, of which roughly 80% are seen a single time; approximately 6.8% belongs to the top ten. Sequencing was carried out using PBMCs. Receptors originate from a male donor in good health and CMV-seropositive.

The genes are TRBV11-3 and TRBJ2-2; 7 bases map to TRBD2. Germline trimming cut 5 bases from V and 3 bases from J; bases unmatched to any gene: 9. Per the germline V gene, CDR1 is SGHNT and CDR2 is YENEEA. There are 16 residues in the CDR3. CDR3 amino acids: CASSPYRDYDTGELFF. In nucleotides, the CDR3 is TGTGCCAGCAGCCCGTACCGGGACTATGACACCGGGGAGCTGTTTTTT.

Comment on this clone: One junction end disagrees with the germline gene, perhaps due to a read error. This chain links TRBV7-9 with TRBJ2-7, with TRBD1 matching 8 bases. This CDR3 is 16 amino acids long. CDR1 SEHNR and CDR2 FQNEAQ come from the germline V gene (reference sequence). In DNA form, the CDR3 reads TGTTCCAGCGGAATAATCAACGGGACAGGATCATACGAGCAGTACTTC. As protein: CSSGIINGTGSYEQYF. Combining the CDR3 with reference TRBV7-9 and TRBJ2-7 gives the whole variable domain DTGVSQNPRHKITKRGQNVTFRCDPISEHNRLYWYRQTLGQGPEFLTYFQNEAQLEKSRLLSDRFSAERPKGSFSTLEIQRTEQGDSAMYLCSSGIINGTGSYEQYFGPGTRLTVT.

The CDR3 is CASSSGAYYGYTF. CDR3 DNA: TGTGCCAGCAGTTCTGGGGCGTACTATGGCTACACCTTC. V and J are TRBV2 and TRBJ1-2, with D perhaps TRBD1 (5 bases). Trimming removed 5 bases at V and 3 bases at J, with 10 bases between. Germline loops: CDR1 SNHLY, CDR2 FYNNEI. The CDR3 runs 13 residues.

This clone was seen just once. This chain links TRBV9 with TRBJ1-4, with TRBD1 matching over 12 bases. Trimming took 2 bases from V and 8 from J; bases not matched to a gene: 4. This CDR3 has 15 residues. The germline V gene encodes CDR1 SGDLS and CDR2 YYNGEE. The CDR3 here is CASSVGDRGQEKLFF. The DNA of the CDR3 is TGTGCCAGCAGCGTTGGGGACAGGGGGCAGGAAAAACTGTTTTTT.

The V call is TRBV27, the J call TRBJ1-2; TRBD1 agrees at 7 bases. Unmatched junction bases numbered 5, after V lost 4 bases and J lost 0 bases. This CDR3 has 15 residues. Looked up from germline, CDR1 is MNHEY and CDR2 is SMNVEV (reference sequence). The CDR3: CASSWGQGANYGYTF. CDR3 nucleotide sequence: TGTGCCAGCAGTTGGGGTCAGGGGGCTAACTATGGCTACACCTTC.

The chain is built from TRBV11-2 and TRBJ1-3; 7 bases line up with TRBD1. Germline V CDR1 and CDR2: SGHAT, FQNNGV. CDR3 size: 13 residues. V gave up 11 bases and J gave up 4 bases; unmatched junction bases: 8. The DNA for the CDR3 is TGTGCCGGTAGGGCAGGGGGAGGAAACACCATATATTTT. As protein: CAGRAGGGNTIYF.

V and J are TRBV7-9 and TRBJ2-5; 9 nucleotides align to TRBD2. The closer fit of TRBJ2-7 to the DNA end suggests the J call may be wrong. CDR3 length equals 15 residues. The germline CDR1 and CDR2 sequences are SEHNR and FQNEAQ (reference sequence). The CDR3 reads CASSPTSGPLNEQYF. CDR3 nucleotides: TGTGCCAGCAGCCCGACTAGCGGCCCTCTTAACGAGCAGTACTTC.

In DNA, the CDR3 is TGTGCCAGCAGCTTAGCCCAGCGTGGCAATGAGCAGTTCTTC. This gives the protein CASSLAQRGNEQFF. J is TRBJ2-1 and V is TRBV7-2, with unresolved D. The germline V gene encodes CDR1 SGHTA and CDR2 FQGNSA. The CDR3 covers 14 residues. The V end was cut by 0 bases, the J end by 6 bases, with 9 bases between.

V usage is TRBV5-1 and J usage is TRBJ2-5; no definite D call. The better agreement between TRBJ2-7 and the DNA end casts doubt on the J call. The CDR3 is made up of 12 amino acids. From germline, CDR1 is SGHRS and CDR2 YFSETQ. The CDR3 protein is CASTGDSYEQYF. CDR3 sequence (DNA): TGCGCCAGCACTGGGGACTCCTACGAGCAGTACTTC.

The chain couples TRBV29-1 to TRBJ2-3; 10 bases align to TRBD2. The germline V gene has CDR1 SQVTM and CDR2 ANQGSEA. With 6 bases clipped from V and 5 bases from J, the junction kept 11 bases outside the gene matches. The CDR3 has 15 amino acids. The CDR3 DNA follows: TGCAGCGTAAACTCAGCGGGAGGGCGGGTAGATACGCAGTATTTT. Encoded protein: CSVNSAGGRVDTQYF.

The chain is built from TRBV7-3 and TRBJ2-5; 7 bases map to TRBD2. The tail of the sequence fits TRBJ2-7 better, so the J call may be wrong. Germline CDR1 SGHTA, CDR2 FQGTGA. The length of the CDR3 is 14 residues. The CDR3 loop is CASSQSGNLGEQYF. As DNA, the CDR3 is TGTGCCAGCAGCCAAAGCGGGAATCTCGGCGAGCAGTACTTC.

The chain links TRBV2 to TRBJ1-4; tentatively, D is TRBD1 (5 bases). CDR3 length: 13 amino acids. Germline CDR1 reads SNHLY; CDR2 reads FYNNEI. Trimming took 8 bases from V and 8 from J, leaving 15 bases between them. This chain's CDR3 is CASRGRGREKLFF. The CDR3 bases are TGTGCCAGCCGGGGGAGGGGTCGAGAAAAACTGTTTTTT.

The chain recombines TRBV19 with TRBJ1-2; tentatively, D is TRBD1 (6 bases). The CDR3 is made up of 17 amino acids. CDR1 and CDR2 (germline): LNHDA, SQIVND (reference sequence). The V end was cut by 1 base, the J end by 4 bases, with 19 bases between. DNA of the CDR3: TGTGCCAGTAGTATAGGGACTCTTGGGGGCCTAATCTATGGCTACACCTTC. Its translation is CASSIGTLGGLIYGYTF.

Only one count was recorded for this clone. Because the CDR3's place on the DNA is in doubt, the DNA is left out and the CDR3 is given as listed by TCRdb. J is TRBJ2-3 and V is TRBV12-1; the D call TRBD1 from the table was never checked on the DNA. TRBV12-1 is noted as a pseudogene. The CDR3 is 15 amino acids in total, end residues counted. CDR3 loop: CASSFARGTTDTQYF.

In its sample, this clone was seen once. This chain connects TRBV11-2 to TRBJ2-1, with a weak D call TRBD1 (5 bases). The V and J ends lost 6 bases and 3 bases respectively, with 12 bases between them. CDR1 is SGHAT, CDR2 FQNNGV, per germline. The CDR3 has 14 amino acids. The CDR3 DNA is TGTGCCAGCAGAGGCCTGGGGCTCTACAATGAGCAGTTCTTC. Protein sequence: CASRGLGLYNEQFF.

V gene TRBV28 combines with J gene TRBJ2-7, with TRBD2 matching over 8 bases. Germline V gives CDR1 MDHEN, CDR2 SYDVKM. With V trimmed by 6 bases and J by 6 bases, 25 bases remained unmatched. The CDR3 runs to 19 residues. The CDR3 DNA reads TGTGCCAGCAGAAAAGGGGACCATCTCTTAGCGGGACGAAGGATCGAGCAGTACTTC. This encodes CASRKGDHLLAGRRIEQYF.

The chain combines TRBV29-1 with TRBJ2-5; a weak D match, TRBD1 (5 bases). In germline, CDR1 is SQVTM, CDR2 ANQGSEA. This CDR3 has 13 residues. V was clipped by 7 bases and J by 4 bases, with 16 bases between them. CDR3 DNA: TGCAGCGGCGATACAGGTTGGGGAGAGACCCAGTACTTC. It encodes CSGDTGWGETQYF.

This chain uses TRBV15 with TRBJ2-3, with D tentatively TRBD2 (7 bases). The CDR3 is 18 amino acids. The germline V gene encodes CDR1 LNHNV and CDR2 YYDKDF (reference sequence). V lost 5 bases to trimming and J lost 5 bases, with 26 bases between them. CDR3 protein: CATSARGAGEFRGDTQYF. CDR3 in DNA: TGTGCCACCAGCGCTAGGGGGGCGGGAGAATTCAGGGGAGATACGCAGTATTTT.

The chain employs TRBV5-1 and TRBJ2-7; TRBD1 might be the D (7 bases). The V end was cut by 0 bases, the J end by 7 bases, with 14 bases between. This CDR3 is 14 amino acids long. Germline-derived CDR1 and CDR2 are SGHRS and YFSETQ. The CDR3 sequence is CASSLVGGGDEQYF. DNA of the CDR3: TGCGCCAGCAGCTTGGTTGGAGGGGGCGATGAGCAGTACTTC.

The chain has TRBV4-2 and TRBJ1-1, with 9 bases lining up with TRBD1. The germline gives CDR1 LGHNA, CDR2 YNFKEQ. CDR3 length: 16 amino acids. The ends lost 5 bases at V and 4 bases at J; junction bases unmatched: 11. The CDR3 loop is CASSKQGAAGATEAFF. CDR3 nucleotide sequence: TGTGCCAGCAGCAAACAGGGGGCCGCGGGGGCCACTGAAGCTTTCTTT.

V is TRBV14 and J is TRBJ2-1; 9 positions agree with TRBD2. The J segment lost 7 bases and the V segment lost 7 bases, leaving 11 bases of the junction unmatched. This CDR3 is 15 amino acids long. Germline loops: CDR1 SGHDN, CDR2 FVKESK. The CDR3 here is CASTRAGGTLNEQFF. The CDR3 nucleotides read TGTGCCAGCACCCGAGCGGGAGGCACGTTAAATGAGCAGTTCTTC.